The present entry profiles one T cell receptor (beta chain) with its context. Antigen specificity is unknown. This sample is part of a study of post-analysis software for immune sequencing data. General observations from the study: Patients carried a handful of TRBV segments more frequently than controls did, and TRBV5-6, TRBV5-1 and TRBV20-1 were among them.

Libraries were made from TCR beta cDNA, and they carried unique molecular identifiers. TCRdb called the PCR reads again in MiXCR, with one record for every CDR3 protein. The profile shows about 200,000 distinct CDR3 sequences, around 29% of them singletons. J gave up 8 bases and V 5 bases, and 8 bases lay outside the gene matches. Per germline, CDR1 MDHEN and CDR2 SYDVKM. The CDR3 has 14 amino acids. The receptor comes from a girl aged 2-17 years with multiple sclerosis. The genes are TRBV28 and TRBJ1-4, with TRBD1 matching over 7 bases. Sequences were obtained from blood. CDR3 sequence reads: CASSHRDSSEKLFF. The CDR3 DNA is TGTGCCAGCAGTCACCGGGACAGTTCCGAAAAACTGTTTTTT.